The sequence of this TCR beta chain was determined in a study of blood T cell repertoires in COVID-19 (dated by TCRdb to the early 2020s). Background for the entire study: Samples covering the acute and convalescent phases of COVID-19 were provided by collaborators in the United States, Italy and Spain. The prospective study material was composed of cDNA or gDNA derived from T cells, B-cell-depleted T cells, or PBMCs. Deeply sampled blood TCRbeta repertoires from subjects exposed to, actively infected with, or recovered from COVID-19 were included in the dataset. The repertoires were made available in a free public database intended to serve as a resource for research on the immune response to SARS-CoV-2. Samples came from the ongoing ImmuneRACE study (first 160 participants) plus 1,254 subjects from 6 global collaborators. The sample metadata nearly always contained a de-identified subject ID, COVID-19 status, age in years and sex. Where available, HLA class I and class II types were taken from metadata supplied by the sample provider and were not determined by assay-based typing. Summary of the overall study and its limitations: The quantity of clinical and demographic metadata differed by source and by participant and was supplied without curation.

The CDR3 sequence holds 16 residues, the cysteine and phenylalanine included. Left in the record is the CDR3 DNA by itself, 48 bases read in frame from the first base. Taken from the germline V gene (reference sequence), the CDR1 and CDR2 loops are GTSNPN and SVGIG. V drops 0 bases and J drops 0 bases, leaving 12 bases in between. A note on this clone: This receptor's antigen is unknown. The record has no base qualities; no much larger clone is one base away.

TCRbeta CDR3 regions were amplified from genomic DNA using the immunoSEQ Assay, a bias-controlled multiplex PCR. From the authors' description of their analysis: Within the assay, amplification of reference gene primers was used to estimate how many nucleated cells each sample contained. To quantify the absolute abundance of each unique TCRbeta CDR3 rearrangement, sequence reads were collapsed and filtered. For each sample, productive Simpson clonality was calculated as the square root of Simpson's diversity index over productive rearrangements. TCRdb mirrors the immuneACCESS table, restricted to in-frame sequences. Some clones are absent from its copies; in checked studies, under half trace to an unresolved V gene, and the reason for the others is unknown. The V and J calls and clone size come from that table; D and trimming were worked out from the DNA. In all, the sample holds a few hundred thousand clones, and 80% to 95% of those were seen once. The biggest ten clones account for 0.8% to 0.9% of the sample.

Participants in the prospective study were enrolled through a virtual design, were aged 18 to 89 years, and lived in 24 United States geographic areas. To assign participants to cohorts, the prospective study relied on clinical history that participants themselves reported in a screening survey and a study questionnaire. A participant counted as exposed if, within 2 weeks of entering the study, that participant had been in contact with someone who had a PCR-confirmed or clinician-diagnosed COVID-19 case. In the prospective study, mobile phlebotomists collected whole blood, serum and a nasopharyngeal or oropharyngeal swab from each participant. Participants in the prospective study had the option to provide additional blood draws and questionnaires over a roughly 2-month period. Prospective study blood samples were shipped either frozen or at room temperature before DNA extraction.

Specimen: PBMCs or T cells enriched from blood (not recorded which). The sequence was collected from a woman between 40 and 55 years old who had been exposed to COVID-19. The chain is assembled from TRBV30 and TRBJ1-3, with no confidently assigned D gene. The CDR3 in this case is CAWSVRMGPSGNTIYF. At the DNA level, the sequence is TGTGCCTGGAGTGTACGGATGGGCCCCTCTGGAAACACCATATATTTT.